This is a list of T cell receptor beta chains from one sample in a study of T cells in localized non-small cell lung cancer. Sequenced by immunoSEQ multiplex PCR; TCRdb stores in-frame clones only, minus some. Here the sample spans roughly 2,600 clones, roughly 25% being singletons. Sample: lung tumor tissue, taken before any cancer treatment. All receptors come from a female donor over 55 with stage III lung adenocarcinoma. Both conserved end residues are part of each CDR3. The D gene is left open where the match is weak. Expanded clones get a size class; other rows say once, few or many, or leave the size out.

J gene,CDR3 length,V gene,D gene,clone size,CDR3 protein,CDR3 DNA
TRBJ1-1,13,TRBV6-8,TRBD1,few,CASSDRGDTEAFF,TGTGCCAGCAGTGACAGGGGGGACACTGAAGCTTTCTTT
TRBJ2-1,16,TRBV15,TRBD2,large,CATSVRLAGRPDEQFF,TGTGCCACCAGCGTAAGACTAGCGGGACGCCCGGATGAGCAGTTCTTC
TRBJ1-1,15,TRBV11-3,NA,few,CASSFGQGPNTEAFF,TGTGCCAGCAGCTTCGGGCAGGGCCCGAACACTGAAGCTTTCTTT
TRBJ1-2,15,TRBV11-3,TRBD1,medium-sized,CASSLGTGAGYGYTF,TGTGCCAGCAGCTTAGGGACAGGGGCCGGCTATGGCTACACCTTC
TRBJ1-2,15,TRBV19,TRBD1,NA,CASSSPGQGGYGYTF,TGTGCCAGTAGTTCGCCGGGACAGGGCGGCTATGGCTACACCTTC
TRBJ1-2,13,TRBV28,NA,once,CASASTGNYGYTF,TGTGCCAGCGCGTCGACAGGAAACTATGGCTACACCTTC
TRBJ2-1,13,TRBV6-8,TRBD2,NA,CATGGRANNEQFF,TGTGCCACCGGGGGGAGAGCAAACAATGAGCAGTTCTTC
TRBJ2-3,15,TRBV11-3,TRBD2,few,CASSLVAGDTDTQYF,TGTGCCAGCAGCTTAGTAGCGGGAGACACAGATACGCAGTATTTT
TRBJ2-3,13,TRBV19,TRBD1,NA,CASNTGAADTQYF,TGTGCCAGTAACACAGGGGCCGCAGATACGCAGTATTTT
TRBJ1-4,20,TRBV11-3,TRBD1,NA,CASSLITGTGGGATNEKLFF,TGTGCCAGCAGCTTGATTACCGGGACAGGGGGCGGGGCAACTAATGAAAAACTGTTTTTT
TRBJ2-7,16,TRBV11-3,TRBD2,few,CASSTAPAGVGYEQYF,TGTGCCAGCAGCACAGCCCCGGCGGGAGTTGGGTACGAGCAGTACTTC
TRBJ2-1,14,TRBV11-3,TRBD2,few,CASSLSGRAAEQFF,TGTGCCAGCAGCTTATCCGGGAGGGCCGCTGAGCAGTTCTTC
TRBJ1-2,16,TRBV9,NA,few,CASSEERQPRVSGYTF,TGTGCCAGCAGTGAAGAGAGACAGCCACGGGTGAGTGGCTACACCTTC
TRBJ1-5,15,TRBV12-5,NA,few,CASGEGRPSNQPQHF,TGTGCTAGTGGTGAGGGGCGGCCGAGCAATCAGCCCCAGCATTTT
TRBJ2-2,12,TRBV29-1,TRBD1,medium-sized,CSAETGTGELFF,TGCAGCGCCGAGACAGGGACCGGGGAGCTGTTTTTT
TRBJ1-2,12,TRBV29-1,TRBD1,NA,CSGGQDENGYTF,TGCAGCGGGGGACAGGACGAAAATGGCTACACCTTC
TRBJ2-3,13,TRBV18,TRBD1,NA,CASSLGTGEAQYF,TGTGCCAGCTCATTGGGGACAGGGGAGGCGCAGTATTTT
TRBJ1-5,15,TRBV6-8,NA,few,CASSPTGTINQPQHF,TGTGCCAGCAGTCCAACCGGGACAATCAATCAGCCCCAGCATTTT
TRBJ2-1,15,TRBV28,NA,NA,CASSSTGYRNNEQFF,TGTGCCAGCAGTTCCACAGGGTATAGGAATAATGAGCAGTTCTTC
TRBJ1-1,14,TRBV6-8,NA,NA,CATEPSTANTEAFF,TGTGCCACCGAACCCTCCACAGCAAACACTGAAGCTTTCTTT
TRBJ1-2,14,TRBV5-1,NA,NA,CASSLDNFNYGYTF,TGCGCCAGCAGCTTGGACAACTTTAACTATGGCTACACCTTC
TRBJ1-5,16,TRBV19,NA,few,CASKEARQGLNQPQHF,TGTGCCAGTAAAGAAGCCAGACAAGGCCTTAATCAGCCCCAGCATTTT
TRBJ2-3,14,TRBV10-3,TRBD2,few,CASQLAASLDTQYF,TGTGCCTCCCAGCTAGCGGCGTCCCTGGATACGCAGTATTTT
TRBJ1-5,13,TRBV19,TRBD1,NA,CATSTGVNQPQHF,TGTGCCACCTCAACAGGGGTCAATCAGCCCCAGCATTTT